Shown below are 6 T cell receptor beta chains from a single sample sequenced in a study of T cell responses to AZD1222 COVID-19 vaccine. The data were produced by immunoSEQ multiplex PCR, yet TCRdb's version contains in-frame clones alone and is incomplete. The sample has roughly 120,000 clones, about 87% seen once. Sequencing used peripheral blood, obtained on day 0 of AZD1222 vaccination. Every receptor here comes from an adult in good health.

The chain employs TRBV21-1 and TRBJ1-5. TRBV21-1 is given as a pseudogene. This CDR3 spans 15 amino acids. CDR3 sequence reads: CASSKGVDSNQPQHF. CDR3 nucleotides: TGTGCCAGCAGCAAAGGGGTGGATAGCAATCAGCCCCAGCATTTT.

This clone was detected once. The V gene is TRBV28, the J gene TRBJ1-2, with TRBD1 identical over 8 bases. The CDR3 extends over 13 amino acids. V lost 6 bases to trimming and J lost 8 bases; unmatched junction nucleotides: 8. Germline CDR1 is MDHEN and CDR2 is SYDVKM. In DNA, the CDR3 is TGTGCCAGCAGGTGGACAGGGAGAGTAGGCTACACCTTC. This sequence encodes CASRWTGRVGYTF.

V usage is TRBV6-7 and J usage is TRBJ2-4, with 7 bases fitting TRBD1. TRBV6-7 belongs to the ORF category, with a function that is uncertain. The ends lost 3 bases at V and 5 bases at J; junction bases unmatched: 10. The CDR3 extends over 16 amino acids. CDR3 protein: CASSYQPDRDQNIQYF. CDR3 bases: TGTGCCAGCAGTTATCAACCCGACAGGGACCAAAACATTCAGTACTTC.

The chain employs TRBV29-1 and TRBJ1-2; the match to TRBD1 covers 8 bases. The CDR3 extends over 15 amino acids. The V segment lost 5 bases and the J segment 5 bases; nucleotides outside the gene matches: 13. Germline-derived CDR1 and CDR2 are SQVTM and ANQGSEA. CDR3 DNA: TGCAGCGTTCAGGGAGAGGACAGGGTGGGGTATGGCTACACCTTC. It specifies CSVQGEDRVGYGYTF.

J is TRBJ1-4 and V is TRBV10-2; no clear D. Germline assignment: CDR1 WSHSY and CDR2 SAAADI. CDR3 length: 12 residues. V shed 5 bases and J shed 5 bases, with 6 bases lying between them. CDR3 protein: CASSYGNEKLFF. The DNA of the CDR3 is TGCGCCAGCAGTTACGGGAATGAAAAACTGTTTTTT.

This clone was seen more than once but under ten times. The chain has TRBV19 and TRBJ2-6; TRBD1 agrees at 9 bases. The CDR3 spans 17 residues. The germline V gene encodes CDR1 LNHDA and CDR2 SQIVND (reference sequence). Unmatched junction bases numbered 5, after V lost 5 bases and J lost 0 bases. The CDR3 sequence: CASSRGQGVSGANVLTF. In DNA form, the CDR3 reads TGTGCCAGTAGTCGGGGACAGGGAGTCTCTGGGGCCAACGTCCTGACTTTC. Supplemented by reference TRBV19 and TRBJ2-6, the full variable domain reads DGGITQSPKYLFRKEGQNVTLSCEQNLNHDAMYWYRQDPGQGLRLIYYSQIVNDFQKGDIAEGYSVSREKKESFPLTVTSAQKNPTAFYLCASSRGQGVSGANVLTFGAGSRLTVL.